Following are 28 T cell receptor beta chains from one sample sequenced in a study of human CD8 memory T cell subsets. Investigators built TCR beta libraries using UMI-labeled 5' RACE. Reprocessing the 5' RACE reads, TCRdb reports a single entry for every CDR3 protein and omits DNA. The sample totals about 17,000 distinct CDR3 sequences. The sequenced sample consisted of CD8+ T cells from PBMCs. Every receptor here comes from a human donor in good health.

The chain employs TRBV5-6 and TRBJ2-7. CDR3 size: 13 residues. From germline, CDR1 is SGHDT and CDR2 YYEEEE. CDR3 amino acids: CASSLGRAFEQYF.

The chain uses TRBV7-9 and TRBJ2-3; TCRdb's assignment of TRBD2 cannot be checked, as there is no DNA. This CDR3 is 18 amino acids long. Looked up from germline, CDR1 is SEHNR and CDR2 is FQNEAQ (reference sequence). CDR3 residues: CASSPPRGSGSGTDTQYF.

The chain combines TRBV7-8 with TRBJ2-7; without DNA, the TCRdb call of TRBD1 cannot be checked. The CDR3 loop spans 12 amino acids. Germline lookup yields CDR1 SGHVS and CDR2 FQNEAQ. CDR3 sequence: CASSLPGDEQYF.

CDR3 loop: CASSLDSDRDYEQYF. The rearrangement links TRBV12-3 or TRBV12-4 to TRBJ2-7; lacking DNA, the TRBD1 call made by TCRdb goes unchecked. This CDR3 comprises 15 residues.

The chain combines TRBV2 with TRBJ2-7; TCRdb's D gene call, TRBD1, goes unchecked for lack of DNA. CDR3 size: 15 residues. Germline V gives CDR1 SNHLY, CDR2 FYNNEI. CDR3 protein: CASSEVQGRSYEQYF. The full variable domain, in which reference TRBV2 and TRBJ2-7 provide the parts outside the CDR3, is EPEVTQTPSHQVTQMGQEVILRCVPISNHLYFYWYRQILGQKVEFLVSFYNNEISEKSEIFDDQFSVERPDGSNFTLKIRSTKLEDSAMYFCASSEVQGRSYEQYFGPGTRLTVT.

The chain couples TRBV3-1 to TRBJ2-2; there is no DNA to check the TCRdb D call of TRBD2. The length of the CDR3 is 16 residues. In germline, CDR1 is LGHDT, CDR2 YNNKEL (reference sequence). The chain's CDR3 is CASSQGLAGYTGELFF.

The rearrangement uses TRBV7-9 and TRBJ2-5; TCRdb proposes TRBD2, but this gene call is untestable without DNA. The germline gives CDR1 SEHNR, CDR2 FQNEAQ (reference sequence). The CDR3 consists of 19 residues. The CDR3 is CASSSETSGGTSPQETQYF.

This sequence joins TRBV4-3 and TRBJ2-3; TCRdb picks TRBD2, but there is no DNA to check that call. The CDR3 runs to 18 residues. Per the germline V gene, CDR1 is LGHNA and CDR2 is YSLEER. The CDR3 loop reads CASSQEPGTSGRVHTQYF.

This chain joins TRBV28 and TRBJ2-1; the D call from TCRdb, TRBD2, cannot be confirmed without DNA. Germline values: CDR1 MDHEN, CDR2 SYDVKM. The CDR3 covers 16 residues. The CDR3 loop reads CASSFPGTSGSGWQFF. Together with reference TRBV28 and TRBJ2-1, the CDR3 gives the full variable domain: DVKVTQSSRYLVKRTGEKVFLECVQDMDHENMFWYRQDPGLGLRLIYFSYDVKMKEKGDIPEGYSVSREKKERFSLILESASTNQTSMYLCASSFPGTSGSGWQFFGPGTRLTVL.

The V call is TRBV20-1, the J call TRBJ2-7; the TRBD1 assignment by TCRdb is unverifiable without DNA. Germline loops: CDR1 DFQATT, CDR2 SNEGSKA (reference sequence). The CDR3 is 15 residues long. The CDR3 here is CSASTLGGAEGEQYF.

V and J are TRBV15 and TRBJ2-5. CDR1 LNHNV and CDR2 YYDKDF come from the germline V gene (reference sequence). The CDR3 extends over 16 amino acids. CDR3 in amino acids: CATSRDKSGGTQTQYF.

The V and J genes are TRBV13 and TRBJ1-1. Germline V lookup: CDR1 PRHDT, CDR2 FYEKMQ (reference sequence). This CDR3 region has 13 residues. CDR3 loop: CASSSRQVFGAFF.

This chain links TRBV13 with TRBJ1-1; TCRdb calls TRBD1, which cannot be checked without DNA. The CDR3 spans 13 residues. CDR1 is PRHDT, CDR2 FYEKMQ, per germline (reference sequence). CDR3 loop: CASSPRGGTEAFF. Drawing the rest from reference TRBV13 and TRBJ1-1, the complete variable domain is AAGVIQSPRHLIKEKRETATLKCYPIPRHDTVYWYQQGPGQDPQFLISFYEKMQSDKGSIPDRFSAQQFSDYHSELNMSSLELGDSALYFCASSPRGGTEAFFGQGTRLTVV.

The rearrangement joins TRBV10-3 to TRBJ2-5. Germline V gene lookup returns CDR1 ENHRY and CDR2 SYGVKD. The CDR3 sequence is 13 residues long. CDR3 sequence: CAISDYAQETQYF.

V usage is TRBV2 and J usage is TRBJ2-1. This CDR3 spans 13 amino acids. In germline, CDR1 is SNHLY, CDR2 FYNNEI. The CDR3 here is CASTRRGYNEQFF.

The CDR3 here is CSAQWEAHTIYF. The chain joins TRBV29-1 to TRBJ1-3. The CDR3 is 12 residues long. Germline V CDR1 and CDR2: SQVTM, ANQGSEA.

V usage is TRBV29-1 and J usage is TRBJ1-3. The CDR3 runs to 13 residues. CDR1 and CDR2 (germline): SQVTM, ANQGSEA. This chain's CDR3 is CSVGLSSGNTIYF. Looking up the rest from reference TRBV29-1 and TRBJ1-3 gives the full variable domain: SAVISQKPSRDICQRGTSLTIQCQVDSQVTMMFWYRQQPGQSLTLIATANQGSEATYESGFVIDKFPISRPNLTFSTLTVSNMSPEDSSIYLCSVGLSSGNTIYFGEGSWLTVV.

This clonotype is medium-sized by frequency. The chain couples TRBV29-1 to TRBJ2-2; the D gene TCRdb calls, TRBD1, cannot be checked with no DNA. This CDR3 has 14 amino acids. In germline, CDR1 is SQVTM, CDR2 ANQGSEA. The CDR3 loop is CSVVGGRNTGELFF.

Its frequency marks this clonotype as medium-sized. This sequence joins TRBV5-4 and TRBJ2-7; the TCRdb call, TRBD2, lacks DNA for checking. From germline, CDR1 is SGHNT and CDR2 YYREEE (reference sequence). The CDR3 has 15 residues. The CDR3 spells CASSVKGASGLEQYF.

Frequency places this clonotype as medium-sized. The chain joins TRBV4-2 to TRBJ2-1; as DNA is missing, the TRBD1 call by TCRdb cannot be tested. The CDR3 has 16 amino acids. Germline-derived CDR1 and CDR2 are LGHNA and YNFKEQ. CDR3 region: CASSEGERGAYNEQFF.

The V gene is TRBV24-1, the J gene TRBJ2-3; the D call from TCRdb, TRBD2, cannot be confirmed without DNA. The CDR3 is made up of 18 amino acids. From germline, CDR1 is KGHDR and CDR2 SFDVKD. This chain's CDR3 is CATSDLPTSGGLTDTQYF.

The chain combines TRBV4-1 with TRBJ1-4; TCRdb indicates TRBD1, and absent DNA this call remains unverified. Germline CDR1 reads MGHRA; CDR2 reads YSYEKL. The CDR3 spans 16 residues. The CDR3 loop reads CASSHDGVGQTEKLFF.

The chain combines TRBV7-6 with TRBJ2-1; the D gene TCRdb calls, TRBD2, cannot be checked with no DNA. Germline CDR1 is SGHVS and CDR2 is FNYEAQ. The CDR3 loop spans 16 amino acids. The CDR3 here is CASSPRTPGSYNEQFF.

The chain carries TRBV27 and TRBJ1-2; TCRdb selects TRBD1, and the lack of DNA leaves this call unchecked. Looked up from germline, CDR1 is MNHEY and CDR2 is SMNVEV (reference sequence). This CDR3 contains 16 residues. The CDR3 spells CASSPTATGTLYGYTF.

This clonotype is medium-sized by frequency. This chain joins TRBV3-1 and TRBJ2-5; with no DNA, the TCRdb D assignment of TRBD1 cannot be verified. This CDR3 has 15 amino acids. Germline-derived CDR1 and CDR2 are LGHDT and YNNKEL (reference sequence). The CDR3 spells CASSQEGQDVETQYF.

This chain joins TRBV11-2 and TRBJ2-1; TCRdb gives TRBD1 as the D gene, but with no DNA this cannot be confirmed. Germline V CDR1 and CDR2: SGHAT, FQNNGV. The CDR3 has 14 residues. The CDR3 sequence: CASSLAQGNNEQFF.

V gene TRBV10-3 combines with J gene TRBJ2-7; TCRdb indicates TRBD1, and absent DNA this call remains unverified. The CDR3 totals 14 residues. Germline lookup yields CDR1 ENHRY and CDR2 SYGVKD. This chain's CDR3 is CAISDNRETYEQYF.

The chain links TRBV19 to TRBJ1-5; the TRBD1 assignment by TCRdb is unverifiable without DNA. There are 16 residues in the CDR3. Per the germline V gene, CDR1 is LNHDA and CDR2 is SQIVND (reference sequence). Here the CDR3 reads CASSMGAGRTNQPQHF.